This T cell receptor beta chain was profiled in a study of cytomegalovirus exposure and HLA in healthy donors. Study overall: The roughly 120 million unique TCR beta sequences, from about 170 million T cells, were found by an earlier analysis. General study points: HLA alleles showed associations with 15,000 to 20,000 TCR beta sequences in a later analysis, at a 0.05 false discovery rate.

This clone was counted only a few times. The antigen is undetermined. Germline assignment: CDR1 MDHEN and CDR2 SYDVKM. This CDR3 is built from 16 residues. Trimming removed 3 bases at V and 4 bases at J, with 18 bases between. The primer mix had 60 Vbeta and 13 Jbeta primers. Data came from immunoSEQ multiplex PCR; TCRdb stores just in-frame clones and leaves some out. The sample records about 120,000 clones, roughly 80% being singletons. The sequenced sample consisted of PBMCs. The origin of this receptor is a man younger than 45 in good health and CMV-seronegative. The chain carries TRBV28 and TRBJ1-1, with a possible D match to TRBD1 (6 bases). CDR3 DNA: TGTGCCAGCAGTTTCTTTTATAAGAGGGGGGGCACTGAAGCTTTCTTT. Its protein is CASSFFYKRGGTEAFF.